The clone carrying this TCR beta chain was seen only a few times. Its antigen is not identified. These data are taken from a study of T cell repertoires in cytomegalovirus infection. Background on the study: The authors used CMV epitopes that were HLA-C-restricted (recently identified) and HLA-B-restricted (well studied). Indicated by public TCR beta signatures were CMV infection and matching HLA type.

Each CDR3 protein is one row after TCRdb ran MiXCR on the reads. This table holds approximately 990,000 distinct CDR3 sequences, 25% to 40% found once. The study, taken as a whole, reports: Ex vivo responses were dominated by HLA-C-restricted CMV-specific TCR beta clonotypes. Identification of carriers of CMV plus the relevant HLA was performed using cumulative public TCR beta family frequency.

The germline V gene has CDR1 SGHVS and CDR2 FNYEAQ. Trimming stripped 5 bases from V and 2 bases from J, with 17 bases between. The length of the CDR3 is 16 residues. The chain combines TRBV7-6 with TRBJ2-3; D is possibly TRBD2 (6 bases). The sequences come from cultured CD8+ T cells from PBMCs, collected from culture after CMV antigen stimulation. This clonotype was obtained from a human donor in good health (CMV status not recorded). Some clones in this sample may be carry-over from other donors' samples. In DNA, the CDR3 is TGTGCCAGCAGCCCCCGTCCTGCGGGGATCACAGATACGCAGTATTTT. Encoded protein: CASSPRPAGITDTQYF.